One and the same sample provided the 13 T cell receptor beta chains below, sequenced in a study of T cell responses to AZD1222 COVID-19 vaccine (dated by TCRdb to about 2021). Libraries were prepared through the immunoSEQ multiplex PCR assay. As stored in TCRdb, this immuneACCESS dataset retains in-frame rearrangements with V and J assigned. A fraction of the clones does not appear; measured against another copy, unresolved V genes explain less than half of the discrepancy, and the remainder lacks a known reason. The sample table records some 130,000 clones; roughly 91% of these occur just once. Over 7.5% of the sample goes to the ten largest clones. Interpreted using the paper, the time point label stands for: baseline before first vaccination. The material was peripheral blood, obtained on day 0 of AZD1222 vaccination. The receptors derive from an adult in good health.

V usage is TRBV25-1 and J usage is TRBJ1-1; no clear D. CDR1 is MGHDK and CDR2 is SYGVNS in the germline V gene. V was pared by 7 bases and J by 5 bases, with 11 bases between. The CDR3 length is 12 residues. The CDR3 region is CASTEGPTEAFF. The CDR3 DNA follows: TGTGCCAGCACGGAGGGCCCAACTGAAGCTTTCTTT.

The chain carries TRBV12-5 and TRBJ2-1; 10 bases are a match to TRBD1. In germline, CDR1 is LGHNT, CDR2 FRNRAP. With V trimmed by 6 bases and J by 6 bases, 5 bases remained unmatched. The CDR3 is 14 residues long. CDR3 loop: CASGHRDRGNEQFF. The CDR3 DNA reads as TGTGCTAGTGGCCACCGGGACAGGGGCAATGAGCAGTTCTTC.

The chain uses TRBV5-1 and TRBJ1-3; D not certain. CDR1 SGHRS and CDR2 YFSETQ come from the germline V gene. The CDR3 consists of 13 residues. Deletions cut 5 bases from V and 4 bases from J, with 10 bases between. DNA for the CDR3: TGCGCCAGCAGGAATTTAGGGGGAAACACCATATATTTT. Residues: CASRNLGGNTIYF.

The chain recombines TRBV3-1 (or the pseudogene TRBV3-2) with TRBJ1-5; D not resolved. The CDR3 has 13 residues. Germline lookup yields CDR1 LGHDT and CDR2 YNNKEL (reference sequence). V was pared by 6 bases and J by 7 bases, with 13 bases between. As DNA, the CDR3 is TGTGCCAGCAGTGTTGGTGGCTGGCAGCCCCAGCATTTT. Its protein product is CASSVGGWQPQHF.

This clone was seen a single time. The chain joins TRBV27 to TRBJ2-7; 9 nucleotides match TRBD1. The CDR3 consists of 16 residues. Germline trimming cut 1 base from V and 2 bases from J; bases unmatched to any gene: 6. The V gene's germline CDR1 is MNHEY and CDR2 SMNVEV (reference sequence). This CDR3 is CASSLYGTGTAYEQYF. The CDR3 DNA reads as TGTGCCAGCAGTTTATATGGGACAGGGACTGCCTACGAGCAGTACTTC.

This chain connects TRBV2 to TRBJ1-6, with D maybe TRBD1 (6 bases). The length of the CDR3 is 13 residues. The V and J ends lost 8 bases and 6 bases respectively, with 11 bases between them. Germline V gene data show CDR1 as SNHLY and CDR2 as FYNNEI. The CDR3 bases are TGTGCCAGCGCAGGACAGATTAATTCACCCCTCCACTTT. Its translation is CASAGQINSPLHF.

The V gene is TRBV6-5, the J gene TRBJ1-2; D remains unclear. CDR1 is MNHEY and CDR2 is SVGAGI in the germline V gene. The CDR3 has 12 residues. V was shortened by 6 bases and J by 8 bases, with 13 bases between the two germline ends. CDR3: CASSLLGGGYTF. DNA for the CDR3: TGTGCCAGCAGCTTACTCGGAGGGGGCTACACCTTC.

DNA for the CDR3: TGTGCCAGCAGCTTCGGGGCATCTGGGGCTGATAGCAATCAGCCCCAGCATTTT. Translating it yields CASSFGASGADSNQPQHF. The chain carries TRBV7-9 and TRBJ1-5; maybe TRBD1 (5 bases). Germline CDR1 reads SEHNR; CDR2 reads FQNEAQ (reference sequence). Trimming shortened V by 3 bases and J by 0 bases, and 18 bases separated the two germline ends. The CDR3 totals 18 residues.

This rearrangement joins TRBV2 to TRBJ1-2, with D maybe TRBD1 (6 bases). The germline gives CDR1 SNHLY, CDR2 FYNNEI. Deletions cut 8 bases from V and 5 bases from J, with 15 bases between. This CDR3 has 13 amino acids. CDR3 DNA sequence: TGTGCCAGCGTGATAGGGGGGGAGTATGGCTACACCTTC. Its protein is CASVIGGEYGYTF.

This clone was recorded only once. Written as DNA, the CDR3 is TGTGCCAGCAGTCCGCGGTGGCCGAGCAATCAGCCCCAGCATTTT. Encoded protein: CASSPRWPSNQPQHF. The chain joins TRBV28 to TRBJ1-5; D is ambiguous. Germline lookup yields CDR1 MDHEN and CDR2 SYDVKM. The CDR3 covers 15 residues. The V end was cut by 5 bases, the J end by 1 base, with 12 bases between.

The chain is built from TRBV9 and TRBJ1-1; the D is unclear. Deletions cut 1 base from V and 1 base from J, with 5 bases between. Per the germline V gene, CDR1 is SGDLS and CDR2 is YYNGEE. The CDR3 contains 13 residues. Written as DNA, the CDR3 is TGTGCCAGCAGCGTACGGGCGAACACTGAAGCTTTCTTT. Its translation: CASSVRANTEAFF.

This CDR3 is CASSLGGLNTQYF. The CDR3 nucleotides are TGTGCCAGCAGCTTAGGGGGCCTGAATACGCAGTATTTT. J is TRBJ2-3 and V is TRBV7-8; the D gene is possibly TRBD1 (5 bases). The CDR3 is 13 amino acids. CDR1 is SGHVS and CDR2 is FQNEAQ in the germline V gene. Trimming stripped 1 base from V and 7 bases from J, with 9 bases between.

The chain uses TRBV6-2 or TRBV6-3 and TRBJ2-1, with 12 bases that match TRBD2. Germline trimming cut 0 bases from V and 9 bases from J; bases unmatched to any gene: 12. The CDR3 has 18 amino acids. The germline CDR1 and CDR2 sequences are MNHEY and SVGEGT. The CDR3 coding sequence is TGTGCCAGCAGTTACTCATCTTTCGGTACTAGCGGGGGGAGTGAGCAGTTCTTC. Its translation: CASSYSSFGTSGGSEQFF.